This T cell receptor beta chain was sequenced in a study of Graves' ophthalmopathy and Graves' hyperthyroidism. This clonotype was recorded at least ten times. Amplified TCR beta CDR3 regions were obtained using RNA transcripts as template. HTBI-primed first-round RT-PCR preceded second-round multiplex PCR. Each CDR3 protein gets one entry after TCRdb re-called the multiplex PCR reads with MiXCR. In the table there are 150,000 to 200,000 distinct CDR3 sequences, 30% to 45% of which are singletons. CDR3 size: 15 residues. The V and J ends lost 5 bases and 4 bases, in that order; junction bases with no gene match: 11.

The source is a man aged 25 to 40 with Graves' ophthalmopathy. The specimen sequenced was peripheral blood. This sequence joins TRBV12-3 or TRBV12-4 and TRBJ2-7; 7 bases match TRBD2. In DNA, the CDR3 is TGTGCCAGCAGTATGACTAGCTCCGCCGTTTACGAGCAGTACTTC. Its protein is CASSMTSSAVYEQYF.